The 17 T cell receptor beta chains below come from one sample, sequenced in a study of blood T cell repertoires in COVID-19. Measured with immunoSEQ multiplex PCR; TCRdb has only the in-frame clones, and not every one. The data hold under 200,000 clones, with about 88% observed a single time. Sequenced sample: peripheral blood. The source is a man in his 60s with COVID-19, enrolled during active disease.

This clone was recorded a few times. V is TRBV19 and J is TRBJ1-5; D not resolved. Per germline, CDR1 LNHDA and CDR2 SQIVND (reference sequence). This CDR3 comprises 16 residues. Trimming left V 2 bases short and J 8 bases short, with 19 bases between. The CDR3 spells CASSIKGAAGGEPQHF. The CDR3, as DNA: TGTGCCAGTAGTATAAAGGGAGCAGCGGGAGGAGAGCCCCAGCATTTT.

This chain joins TRBV7-9 and TRBJ1-1; no clear D gene. The V gene's germline CDR1 is SEHNR and CDR2 FQNEAQ (reference sequence). The length of the CDR3 is 15 residues. V was trimmed by 7 bases and J by 4 bases, leaving 19 bases between them. The CDR3 coding sequence is TGTGCCAGCATCCCCGGCTCGGGGAGGGCCACTGAAGCTTTCTTT. It translates to CASIPGSGRATEAFF. Looking up the rest from reference TRBV7-9 and TRBJ1-1 gives the full variable domain: DTGVSQNPRHKITKRGQNVTFRCDPISEHNRLYWYRQTLGQGPEFLTYFQNEAQLEKSRLLSDRFSAERPKGSFSTLEIQRTEQGDSAMYLCASIPGSGRATEAFFGQGTRLTVV.

As for this clone: Other DNA variants within this sample encode the same CDR3. The genes are TRBV7-2 and TRBJ2-1; the D gene is possibly TRBD2 (6 bases). Germline values: CDR1 SGHTA, CDR2 FQGNSA. This CDR3 is built from 13 residues. V was cut by 5 bases and J by 6 bases, with 11 bases left in between. CDR3 loop: CASSLGTANEQFF. The CDR3 bases are TGTGCCAGCAGCCTTGGGACTGCCAATGAGCAGTTCTTC.

This sequence joins TRBV7-2 and TRBJ1-2; D might be TRBD1 (5 bases). Trimming removed 4 bases from V and 2 bases from J, with 17 bases in between. CDR1 and CDR2 (germline): SGHTA, FQGNSA. This CDR3 has 16 amino acids. CDR3 in amino acids: CASSSEPLTANYGYTF. DNA for the CDR3: TGTGCCAGCAGCTCCGAGCCCCTGACAGCGAACTATGGCTACACCTTC.

The chain employs TRBV5-4 and TRBJ1-6; D is perhaps TRBD1 (5 bases). In germline, CDR1 is SGHNT, CDR2 YYREEE (reference sequence). V lost 4 bases to trimming and J lost 9 bases, with 14 bases between them. This CDR3 has 14 amino acids. The CDR3 DNA follows: TGTGCCAGCAGCGGATCAGGGAGGGCTTCACCCCTCCACTTT. Translated, it gives CASSGSGRASPLHF.

This clone has more than one count but fewer than ten. This chain uses TRBV2 with TRBJ1-5; weak D call: TRBD1 (5 bases). The CDR3 spans 15 residues. Germline V lookup: CDR1 SNHLY, CDR2 FYNNEI. V lost 3 bases and J 3 bases, leaving 12 bases between the germline ends. The CDR3 reads CASSDWSGLNQPQHF. The CDR3 nucleotides read TGTGCCAGCAGTGATTGGTCAGGGCTCAATCAGCCCCAGCATTTT.

This rearrangement joins TRBV12-5 to TRBJ2-1, with 12 bases fitting TRBD2. Germline values: CDR1 LGHNT, CDR2 FRNRAP. The CDR3 extends over 15 amino acids. The ends lost 5 bases at V and 5 bases at J; junction bases unmatched: 4. In DNA form, the CDR3 reads TGTGCTAGTGGTCAACGGACTAGCGGGAACAATGAGCAGTTCTTC. Encoded protein: CASGQRTSGNNEQFF.

The genes are TRBV5-4 and TRBJ2-3; 12 bases line up with TRBD2. The CDR3 is 16 residues long. V was clipped by 3 bases and J by 8 bases; unmatched bases: 10. The germline gives CDR1 SGHNT, CDR2 YYREEE (reference sequence). The CDR3 nucleotides read TGTGCCAGCAGCTCGTGGGCTAGCGGGGGGGCTGGTACGCAGTATTTT. The encoded protein is CASSSWASGGAGTQYF.

The gene calls are TRBV24-1 and TRBJ2-3, with 8 bases that match TRBD2. CDR3 size: 18 residues. The germline gives CDR1 KGHDR, CDR2 SFDVKD. Unmatched junction bases numbered 12, after V lost 3 bases and J lost 2 bases. Written as DNA, the CDR3 is TGTGCCACCAGTGATCCCTCCTCAAGCGGGAGATTCACAGATACGCAGTATTTT. This sequence encodes CATSDPSSSGRFTDTQYF.

The chain links TRBV6-5 to TRBJ2-7, with TRBD2 matching over 14 bases. Germline values: CDR1 MNHEY, CDR2 SVGAGI. V was pared by 5 bases and J by 5 bases, with 2 bases of the junction left unmatched. The CDR3 runs 14 residues. The CDR3 region has the DNA TGTGCCAGCAGTAAGGGACTAGCGGGAGACGAGCAGTACTTC. This codes for CASSKGLAGDEQYF.

The genes are TRBV28 and TRBJ2-1, with D perhaps TRBD2 (5 bases). Trimming left V 3 bases short and J 10 bases short, with 7 bases between. The CDR3 spans 11 residues. Per the germline V gene, CDR1 is MDHEN and CDR2 is SYDVKM. CDR3 DNA: TGTGCCAGCAGTTTGCGGAGGGAGCAGTTCTTC. It codes for CASSLRREQFF.

This clone was observed a handful of times. The chain carries TRBV15 and TRBJ1-1, with 7 bases fitting TRBD1. The CDR3 runs to 15 residues. Germline V gene lookup returns CDR1 LNHNV and CDR2 YYDKDF (reference sequence). J gave up 7 bases and V 3 bases, and 11 bases lay outside the gene matches. CDR3 nucleotide sequence: TGTGCCACCAGCAGCGGCGGTACAGGGGAACTTGAAGCTTTCTTT. It specifies CATSSGGTGELEAFF.

The V and J genes are TRBV21-1 and TRBJ1-2; the table's TRBD1 call for D was not verified on the DNA. TRBV21-1 is termed a pseudogene. CDR3 length: 15 amino acids. The CDR3 is CASSPRTDSNYGYTF. The DNA of the CDR3 is TGTGCCAGCAGCCCACGGACAGATTCTAACTATGGCTACACCTTC.

The rearrangement links TRBV11-2 to TRBJ2-7; tentatively, D is TRBD1 (5 bases). Germline V gene data show CDR1 as SGHAT and CDR2 as FQNNGV. V was cut by 6 bases and J by 3 bases, with 18 bases left in between. CDR3 size: 15 residues. CDR3 sequence (DNA): TGTGCCAGCAGTACCGAGGTGGGGCCTCTCTACGAGCAGTACTTC. This encodes CASSTEVGPLYEQYF.

This sequence joins TRBV28 and TRBJ1-5, with D hard to call. Germline lookup yields CDR1 MDHEN and CDR2 SYDVKM. Trimming removed 7 bases at V and 5 bases at J, with 15 bases between. This CDR3 region has 14 residues. Written as DNA, the CDR3 is TGTGCCAGCATCGGCAGGCGATTGGATCAGCCCCAGCATTTT. Translation gives CASIGRRLDQPQHF.

The chain joins TRBV19 to TRBJ1-2; weak D call: TRBD1 (5 bases). Germline V gives CDR1 LNHDA, CDR2 SQIVND (reference sequence). V lost 9 bases, J lost 1 base, and 12 bases lay in between. There are 13 residues in the CDR3. The CDR3 region has the DNA TGTGCCAGCAGCCAGGGCTTTAACTATGGCTACACCTTC. Protein product: CASSQGFNYGYTF.

This clone was seen only once. The gene calls are TRBV14 and TRBJ2-1; TRBD2 matches at 9 bases. CDR3 length: 16 residues. The V and J ends lost 2 bases and 5 bases, in that order; junction bases with no gene match: 7. The germline CDR1 and CDR2 sequences are SGHDN and FVKESK. The CDR3 region has the DNA TGTGCCAGCAGCCAATCTTCGCGGGGGGGCCACAATGAGCAGTTCTTC. It encodes CASSQSSRGGHNEQFF.